This paragraph reports one T cell receptor beta chain. Its cognate antigen is unknown. A history of autoimmune disease or systemic immunosuppression excluded patients. The data stem from a study of OX40 agonist ivuxolimab in advanced cancers. Trimming took off 1 base at V and 4 bases at J, with 8 bases between the two ends. Germline lookup yields CDR1 SNHLY and CDR2 FYNNEI. The CDR3 covers 15 residues. Study-level findings and limits: A proportion of nonresponders additionally exhibited low normalized T-cell clonal expansion.

The protocol was immunoSEQ multiplex PCR, while the TCRdb copy is restricted to in-frame clones and leaves out a portion. This sample yields about 26,000 clones, of which 85% are seen a single time; around 27% belongs to the top ten. The clonotype was recovered from an adult with an advanced solid tumor such as melanoma, head and neck, liver or kidney cancer. Material: CD4+ or CD8+ T cells sorted from blood, obtained in a trial of the OX40 agonist ivuxolimab. This chain uses TRBV2 with TRBJ2-6; D gene uncertain. The DNA for the CDR3 is TGTGCCAGCAGTGAAGGCGGCTACGGGGCCAACGTCCTGACTTTC. Amino acid sequence: CASSEGGYGANVLTF.